This is a list of T cell receptor beta chains from one sample in a study of blood T cells in healthy people across ages. TCRdb itself ran the 5' RACE reads through MiXCR, one entry per CDR3 protein. The table lists about 1.8 million distinct CDR3 sequences, roughly 50% of them singletons. The sequencing input was blood. The source is a middle-aged woman in good health. Both conserved end residues are part of each CDR3. The D gene is left open where the match is weak. Clone size is not always given. Where it is, it says once, few, many or a class for expanded clones.

j_call	v_call	clone_size	d_call	cdr3_nt	cdr3_aa
TRBJ2-4	TRBV20-1	NA	NA	TGCAGTGCCCAGCCGGGCGGACAAAACATTCAGTACTTC	CSAQPGGQNIQYF
TRBJ2-5	TRBV28	NA	NA	TGTGCCAGCAGTTCGCACCGGGACGCCGAGCGACAAGAGACCCAGTACTTC	CASSSHRDAERQETQYF
TRBJ2-2	TRBV12-3/TRBV12-4	NA	NA	TGTGCCAGCAGTCCTTCGACAACGAACACCGGGGAGCTGTTTTTT	CASSPSTTNTGELFF
TRBJ2-1	TRBV29-1	NA	NA	TGCAGCGTTGATGGGGTAATGAGAGGGGAGTCCTACAATGAGCAGTTCTTC	CSVDGVMRGESYNEQFF
TRBJ2-7	TRBV6-2/TRBV6-3	NA	NA	TGTGCCAGCAGTTTCCCGGGGCCGGGTATCGAGCAGTACTTC	CASSFPGPGIEQYF
TRBJ2-5	TRBV6-2/TRBV6-3	NA	NA	TGTGCCAGCAGTTACACGGGCGGTCTAGGGGAGACCCAGTACTTC	CASSYTGGLGETQYF
TRBJ1-1	TRBV7-2	few	NA	TGTGCCAGCAGCTCGACTGGGTTGGGGATCACTGAAGCTTTCTTT	CASSSTGLGITEAFF
TRBJ2-5	TRBV7-2	NA	NA	TGTGCCAGCACCCCAGGGGGGCGACAAGAGACCCAGTACTTC	CASTPGGRQETQYF
TRBJ2-7	TRBV20-1	once	NA	TGCAGTGCTAACAGGGAGAGGTACGAGCAGTACTTC	CSANRERYEQYF
TRBJ2-3	TRBV15	NA	NA	TGTGCCACCAGCAGAGATGGGAAAGATAGGCAGTATTTT	CATSRDGKDRQYF
TRBJ2-3	TRBV9	NA	NA	TGTGCCAGCAGCGTAGTAATAGGCGATACGCAGTATTTT	CASSVVIGDTQYF
TRBJ2-1	TRBV20-1	NA	TRBD1	TGCAGTGCTCCAAACGAACATTCCGGGACAGTAATTTCCAGTGAGCAGTTCTTC	CSAPNEHSGTVISSEQFF